This record covers a single T cell receptor (beta chain). The entry originates in a study of blood T cells in healthy people across ages. It was with a sample-barcoded 5' primer and a J-beta primer mix that a second PCR of roughly 6 to 11 cycles was run. MiXCR, applied by TCRdb to the 5' RACE reads, yields one record per CDR3 protein. The table has approximately 770,000 distinct CDR3 sequences, 58% seen once. The sample consisted of blood. This sequence was found in a man aged 30 to 45 in good health.

The CDR3 sequence is CASSRTETHGYTF. For the CDR3, the DNA is TGTGCCAGCAGCCGGACCGAAACCCATGGCTACACCTTC. The chain is built from TRBV7-8 and TRBJ1-2; D is ambiguous. Trimming took off 5 bases at V and 6 bases at J, with 13 bases between the two ends. Germline V gene lookup returns CDR1 SGHVS and CDR2 FQNEAQ. The CDR3 contains 13 residues.